These T cell receptor beta chains were read from a single sample in a study of a mutant IDH1 vaccine in newly diagnosed glioma. Antigens for these TCRs are unknown. Data came from immunoSEQ multiplex PCR; TCRdb stores just in-frame clones and leaves some out. The sample contains about 64,000 clones, roughly 74% of which appear only once. The sample here was PBMCs, taken from a glioma patient whose treatment included an IDH1 peptide vaccine. The source of these receptors is a man in his fifties or sixties with glioma. Each CDR3 is given with its conserved first and last residue. The order of the fields is J gene, V gene, CDR3 protein.

>TRBJ1-2|TRBV4-1
CASSPLAGTFYGYTF
>TRBJ1-1|TRBV19
CASSIGQGRRTEAFF
>TRBJ2-7|TRBV2
CASILRGNTYEQYF
>TRBJ2-7|TRBV2
CASSEAYEQYF
>TRBJ2-2|TRBV6-1
CATREASTGELFF
>TRBJ1-5|TRBV7-8
CASSLMRGRGNQPQHF
>TRBJ1-1|TRBV6-5
CASSYSGQGAFF
>TRBJ2-2|TRBV30
CAYDRDGSGELFF
>TRBJ2-7|TRBV27
CASSLAGTAAYEQYF
>TRBJ2-1|TRBV27
CASSSGGLGQPAVNEQFF
>TRBJ2-1|TRBV7-9
CASSSGTAPLNEQFF
>TRBJ2-5|TRBV30
CACPDSLQGTQYF
>TRBJ1-2|TRBV4-3
CASRPSRVGPYGYTF
>TRBJ1-2|TRBV6-5
CASSYLTRDGYTF
>TRBJ1-4|TRBV5-4
CASSFGPTGKDEKLFF
>TRBJ2-1|TRBV2
CASKVNSGEQFF
>TRBJ1-2|TRBV9
CASSSLGGENGYTF
>TRBJ2-1|TRBV29-1
CSVVPRHNEQFF
>TRBJ2-7|TRBV5-1
CASSPGQVMNEQYF
>TRBJ1-3|TRBV6-1
CASTSGGVSGNTIYF
>TRBJ2-1|TRBV2
CASHGTGRTRSFF
>TRBJ1-1|TRBV13
CASSLGQGTEAFF
>TRBJ1-1|TRBV4-3
CASSPSLGSLNTEAFF
>TRBJ1-4|TRBV6-6
CASRKAGYSSEKLFF
>TRBJ1-5|TRBV19
CASKGQGVGNQPQHF
>TRBJ1-2|TRBV7-9
CASSLGQGDDYGYTF
>TRBJ1-2|TRBV6-5
CASRGPGRNYGYTF
>TRBJ2-3|TRBV6-5
CASKTDTSDTQYF
>TRBJ2-1|TRBV9
CASSPRAGSYNEQFF
>TRBJ1-5|TRBV15
CATSRDQNQPQHF
>TRBJ1-2|TRBV7-2
CASSSWDRGKYTF
>TRBJ1-3|TRBV11-3
CASSLDPQWRVRSLGNTIYF
>TRBJ2-5|TRBV27
CASSSTSGQETQYF
>TRBJ2-5|TRBV14
CASSRVMETQYF
>TRBJ1-1|TRBV19
CASSQGWGPTEAFF
>TRBJ1-2|TRBV5-6
CASSPPRGLNYGYTF
>TRBJ1-1|TRBV6-5
CASSYGQGPLGAFF
>TRBJ1-5|TRBV18
CASRQGGQPQHF
>TRBJ2-7|TRBV9
CASSARTGGYEQYF
>TRBJ2-2|TRBV5-1
CASSSQGTTGELFF
>TRBJ1-1|TRBV5-4
CASSSDLDSNEAFF
>TRBJ1-1|TRBV4-3
CASSQAATRNTEAFF
>TRBJ2-3|TRBV5-1
CASSLTSGGTDTQYF
>TRBJ1-2|TRBV30
CAWIGGYGYTF
>TRBJ1-3|TRBV5-1
CASSSTMGTIYF
>TRBJ1-1|TRBV6-5
CASTQGGQGRSEAFF
>TRBJ2-7|TRBV4-3
CASSRGQFYEQYF
>TRBJ2-1|TRBV4-1
CASSRTSGGADEQFF
>TRBJ2-5|TRBV11-2
CASRLARRETQYF
>TRBJ2-5|TRBV25-1
CASSSSWTQYF
>TRBJ1-2|TRBV7-2
CASSLGRGDGSTF
>TRBJ2-7|TRBV5-6
CASSVTGTGSKEQYF
>TRBJ2-7|TRBV4-3
CASSQELDGALIYEQYF
>TRBJ2-1|TRBV5-1
CASSPTGFAYNEQFF
>TRBJ1-1|TRBV9
CASSSLGTGGTEAFF
>TRBJ2-2|TRBV7-2
CASSPSDSLNTGELFF
>TRBJ1-2|TRBV7-2
CASSRDAGSYGYTF